A selection of T cell receptor beta chains follows, all from one sample in a study of OX40 agonist ivuxolimab in advanced cancers. TCRdb's copy holds only in-frame clones and misses some; the assay was immunoSEQ multiplex PCR. The sample lists 65,000 to 85,000 clones, approximately 84% seen once, with roughly 2% in the top ten. The material sequenced was CD4+ or CD8+ T cells sorted from blood, taken in a trial of the OX40 agonist ivuxolimab. These receptors were obtained from an adult with an advanced solid tumor such as melanoma, head and neck, liver or kidney cancer. CDR3s include the opening cysteine and the closing phenylalanine or tryptophan. A D gene is named only where the DNA matches it firmly. Rows give clone size only sometimes, using once, few, many, or a class for an expanded clone.

CDR3 protein,CDR3 DNA,clone size,D gene,V gene,J gene
CASWKTGTGVTGELFF,TGTGCCAGTTGGAAGACCGGGACAGGGGTCACCGGGGAGCTGTTTTTT,.,TRBD1,TRBV27,TRBJ2-2
CASSSPGQGFTEAFF,TGTGCCAGCAGTTCGCCGGGACAGGGGTTTACTGAAGCTTTCTTT,.,TRBD1,TRBV28,TRBJ1-1
CASGLGSTGMDEAFF,TGTGCTAGTGGTTTGGGTTCAACAGGGATGGATGAAGCTTTCTTT,.,.,TRBV12-5,TRBJ1-1
CASSLGTGGRETQYF,TGTGCCAGCAGCCTCGGGACAGGGGGCAGGGAGACCCAGTACTTC,.,TRBD1,TRBV7-2,TRBJ2-5
CASSYHNQGRDEQFF,TGTGCCAGCAGTTACCACAACCAGGGGAGGGATGAGCAGTTCTTC,.,.,TRBV6-5,TRBJ2-1
CASSATGTRNTEAFF,TGTGCCAGCAGTGCGACGGGAACTCGAAACACTGAAGCTTTCTTT,.,.,TRBV28,TRBJ1-1
CAWTRGFTEAFF,TGTGCCTGGACCAGGGGGTTCACTGAAGCTTTCTTT,.,TRBD1,TRBV30,TRBJ1-1
CASSPNHLEGQHF,TGTGCCAGCTCACCAAATCACCTAGAGGGACAGCATTTT,.,.,TRBV18,TRBJ1-5
CASSNGQGLSHEQYF,TGTGCCAGCAGCAACGGACAGGGCCTCTCCCACGAGCAGTACTTC,.,TRBD1,TRBV6-5,TRBJ2-7
CASSLMGQLETQYF,TGTGCCAGCAGCTTAATGGGGCAGTTGGAGACCCAGTACTTC,.,.,TRBV7-2,TRBJ2-5
CASSGEGNTEAFF,TGTGCCAGCAGTGGTGAGGGTAACACTGAAGCTTTCTTT,.,.,TRBV28,TRBJ1-1
CASSEDGEEAFF,TGTGCCAGCAGTGAAGACGGAGAAGAAGCTTTCTTT,.,.,TRBV2,TRBJ1-1
CASSERGDSYGYTF,TGTGCCAGCAGTGAACGGGGGGATTCATATGGCTACACCTTC,few,.,TRBV2,TRBJ1-2
CASSLKASTTDTQYF,TGTGCCAGCAGCTTAAAGGCTAGCACCACAGATACGCAGTATTTT,.,.,TRBV7-9,TRBJ2-3
CASSYSGAGTNYGYTF,TGTGCCAGCAGTTACTCGGGTGCAGGTACTAACTATGGCTACACCTTC,.,.,TRBV6-6,TRBJ1-2
CASSDIAGGPQEQYF,TGCGCCAGTAGCGATATAGCGGGAGGGCCGCAAGAGCAGTACTTC,.,TRBD2,TRBV5-1,TRBJ2-7